These 30 T cell receptor beta chains share one sample of origin, sequenced in a study of OX40 agonist ivuxolimab in advanced cancers. Data came from immunoSEQ multiplex PCR; TCRdb stores just in-frame clones and leaves some out. The sample has some 21,000 clones, approximately 87% seen once. The input for sequencing was CD4+ or CD8+ T cells sorted from blood, taken in a trial of the OX40 agonist ivuxolimab. Receptors were obtained from an adult with an advanced solid tumor such as melanoma, head and neck, liver or kidney cancer.

The rearrangement links TRBV28 to TRBJ1-5, with D maybe TRBD1 (5 bases). Per the germline V gene, CDR1 is MDHEN and CDR2 is SYDVKM. Deletions cut 5 bases from V and 6 bases from J, with 11 bases between. CDR3 size: 13 residues. CDR3 sequence reads: CASSPAGRQPQHF. CDR3 sequence (DNA): TGTGCCAGCAGTCCCGCGGGGCGTCAGCCCCAGCATTTT. The complete variable domain, with remaining parts taken from reference TRBV28 and TRBJ1-5, reads DVKVTQSSRYLVKRTGEKVFLECVQDMDHENMFWYRQDPGLGLRLIYFSYDVKMKEKGDIPEGYSVSREKKERFSLILESASTNQTSMYLCASSPAGRQPQHFGDGTRLSIL.

The rearrangement joins TRBV28 to TRBJ2-2; D ambiguous. Looked up from germline, CDR1 is MDHEN and CDR2 is SYDVKM. Trimming removed 0 bases from V and 0 bases from J, with 5 bases in between. CDR3 size: 15 residues. CDR3 residues: CASSLWLANTGELFF. Here the CDR3 DNA reads TGTGCCAGCAGTTTATGGCTAGCGAACACCGGGGAGCTGTTTTTT.

V gene TRBV18 combines with J gene TRBJ1-1; 11 nucleotides match TRBD1. J gave up 1 base and V 6 bases, and 1 base lay outside the gene matches. The CDR3 sequence is 14 residues long. Germline loops: CDR1 KGHSH, CDR2 LQKENI. The CDR3 DNA is TGTGCCAGCTCCGGGACAGGGGGGAACACTGAAGCTTTCTTT. As protein: CASSGTGGNTEAFF.

This clone was seen once. The chain couples TRBV28 to TRBJ1-5, with TRBD1 as a possible D gene (6 bases). V dropped 6 bases and J dropped 1 base, with 10 bases sitting between them. The CDR3 contains 14 residues. CDR1 is MDHEN and CDR2 is SYDVKM in the germline V gene. For the CDR3, the DNA is TGTGCCAGCAGATACCAGGGGAGCAATCAGCCCCAGCATTTT. Protein: CASRYQGSNQPQHF.

The chain recombines TRBV4-1 with TRBJ1-2; TRBD1 matches 9 bases. Germline CDR1 reads MGHRA; CDR2 reads YSYEKL. Trimming took 1 base from V and 6 from J; bases not matched to a gene: 6. The CDR3 contains 15 residues. In nucleotides, the CDR3 is TGCGCCAGCAGCCAAGGGGGGGACAGGGTGCATGGCTACACCTTC. Amino acids: CASSQGGDRVHGYTF.

The rearrangement uses TRBV27 and TRBJ1-1; D call uncertain. V shed 3 bases and J shed 0 bases, with 14 bases lying between them. This CDR3 is 16 amino acids long. Germline values: CDR1 MNHEY, CDR2 SMNVEV (reference sequence). CDR3: CASSFLGPGMNTEAFF. The CDR3 DNA reads as TGTGCCAGCAGTTTCCTCGGGCCGGGGATGAACACTGAAGCTTTCTTT.

This clone was counted once. The chain carries TRBV2 and TRBJ2-3; possibly TRBD1 for D (5 bases). The CDR3 length is 16 residues. CDR1 and CDR2 (germline): SNHLY, FYNNEI. V gave up 1 base and J gave up 2 bases, with 13 bases separating them. CDR3 amino acids: CASSEGREKNTDTQYF. In DNA form, the CDR3 reads TGTGCCAGCAGTGAAGGCAGGGAAAAGAACACAGATACGCAGTATTTT.

V gene TRBV11-2 combines with J gene TRBJ2-3, with D possibly TRBD1 on 5 matching bases. The CDR3 consists of 14 residues. Trimming took 3 bases from V and 7 from J, leaving 14 bases between them. CDR1 is SGHAT and CDR2 is FQNNGV in the germline V gene. The CDR3 is CASSFGVGVHTQYF. CDR3 nucleotides: TGTGCCAGCAGCTTTGGTGTAGGGGTCCATACGCAGTATTTT.

J is TRBJ2-5 and V is TRBV7-9; TRBD1 or TRBD2 may be the D gene (5 bases each). The germline V and J ends were trimmed by 2 bases and 5 bases, with 18 bases remaining between them. The germline V gene encodes CDR1 SEHNR and CDR2 FQNEAQ (reference sequence). This CDR3 contains 16 residues. The CDR3 loop reads CASSLRGLEPGETQYF. In DNA form, the CDR3 reads TGTGCCAGCAGCTTAAGGGGATTGGAACCGGGGGAGACCCAGTACTTC.

This chain uses TRBV7-2 with TRBJ2-1; D tentatively fits TRBD1 or TRBD2 (7 bases each). CDR1 is SGHTA, CDR2 FQGNSA, per germline. Trimming left V 5 bases short and J 5 bases short, with 13 bases between. CDR3 length equals 14 residues. CDR3 in amino acids: CASSPQGGDNEQFF. In nucleotides, the CDR3 is TGTGCCAGCAGCCCCCAGGGGGGGGACAATGAGCAGTTCTTC.

The chain has TRBV29-1 and TRBJ2-5; a weak D match, TRBD1 (6 bases). CDR3 size: 15 residues. V lost 1 base and J lost 5, with 17 bases in between. CDR1 is SQVTM and CDR2 is ANQGSEA in the germline V gene. In nucleotides, the CDR3 is TGCAGCGTTGAAGTCCCTTACAGGGTCGACGAGACCCAGTACTTC. It encodes CSVEVPYRVDETQYF.

CDR3 bases: TGTGCCACACAATTCCCAGGGAACGAGCAGTACTTC. The encoded protein is CATQFPGNEQYF. The chain links TRBV10-3 to TRBJ2-7; TRBD1 is a possible D gene (5 bases). Germline V gives CDR1 ENHRY, CDR2 SYGVKD. V was trimmed by 10 bases and J by 5 bases, leaving 15 bases between them. This CDR3 has 12 residues.

This rearrangement joins TRBV7-8 to TRBJ1-5, with TRBD1 matching 7 bases. The junction had 6 bases not matched to a gene; V was cut back by 4 bases and J by 3 bases. Germline V gene sequence: CDR1 SGHVS, CDR2 FQNEAQ. The CDR3 is 15 residues long. DNA for the CDR3: TGTGCCAGCAGCTATCAGGGACAGCCCAATCAGCCCCAGCATTTT. Translating gives CASSYQGQPNQPQHF.

This clone counts as medium-sized. This CDR3 is also generated by other DNA sequences in the sample. The rearrangement uses TRBV11-2 and TRBJ1-2, with D unclear. Germline CDR1 is SGHAT and CDR2 is FQNNGV. V was shortened by 3 bases and J by 4 bases, with 3 bases between the two germline ends. CDR3 length equals 11 residues. DNA for the CDR3: TGTGCCAGCAGCTTGACCTATGGCTACACCTTC. This translates into CASSLTYGYTF.

This clone was seen just once. J is TRBJ2-5 and V is TRBV6-5; a possible D gene is TRBD2 (6 bases). Trimming pared 0 bases from V and 4 bases from J, leaving 15 bases between. The length of the CDR3 is 16 residues. CDR1 is MNHEY, CDR2 SVGAGI, per germline. Here the CDR3 DNA reads TGTGCCAGCAGTTACTCGAGTGGGGGGTTGGGAGAGACCCAGTACTTC. This translates into CASSYSSGGLGETQYF.

In this sample, this clone turned up once. The chain employs TRBV19 and TRBJ1-5, with D unclear. The CDR3 is made up of 15 amino acids. The germline CDR1 and CDR2 sequences are LNHDA and SQIVND (reference sequence). Trimming stripped 3 bases from V and 0 bases from J, with 9 bases between. The CDR3 DNA reads as TGTGCCAGTAGTATTGTAAATTATAGCAATCAGCCCCAGCATTTT. Protein sequence: CASSIVNYSNQPQHF.

The V and J genes are TRBV11-2 and TRBJ1-1; D is unresolved. The CDR3 runs to 13 residues. The germline gives CDR1 SGHAT, CDR2 FQNNGV. The V end was cut by 3 bases, the J end by 4 bases, with 9 bases between. Here the CDR3 reads CASSFDPSTEAFF. The CDR3 nucleotides are TGTGCCAGCAGCTTTGACCCCTCCACTGAAGCTTTCTTT.

The chain combines TRBV11-3 with TRBJ2-2; TRBD1 might be the D (6 bases). In germline, CDR1 is SGHNT, CDR2 YENEEA. This CDR3 has 16 residues. Deletions cut 5 bases from V and 2 bases from J, with 15 bases between. The CDR3 region is CASSPQGGHNTGELFF. The CDR3 region has the DNA TGTGCCAGCAGCCCTCAAGGGGGACACAACACCGGGGAGCTGTTTTTT.

Only one count was recorded for this clone. Written as DNA, the CDR3 is TGTGCCAGCAGCTTAGGTTACGGGACAGCTTACGAGCAGTACTTC. Translation: CASSLGYGTAYEQYF. The V call is TRBV7-7, the J call TRBJ2-7; 7 nucleotides line up with TRBD1. Looked up from germline, CDR1 is SSHAT and CDR2 is FNYEAQ (reference sequence). V lost 1 base and J lost 4; bases outside the gene matches: 7. This CDR3 contains 15 residues.

In DNA form, the CDR3 reads TGTGCCAGCAGCCCGTGGGACAGATACTACGAGCAGTACTTC. Its protein is CASSPWDRYYEQYF. The chain recombines TRBV7-9 with TRBJ2-7, with 7 bases aligning to TRBD1. The CDR3 covers 14 residues. The ends lost 5 bases at V and 3 bases at J; junction bases unmatched: 7. Germline V lookup: CDR1 SEHNR, CDR2 FQNEAQ (reference sequence).

In this sample, this clone turned up once. The chain has TRBV5-6 and TRBJ2-7; tentatively, D is TRBD1 (6 bases). V dropped 0 bases and J dropped 5 bases, with 12 bases sitting between them. This CDR3 region has 14 residues. Germline CDR1 reads SGHDT; CDR2 reads YYEEEE. The CDR3 region is CASSLVYREHEQYF. As DNA, the CDR3 is TGTGCCAGCAGCTTGGTCTACAGGGAGCACGAGCAGTACTTC.

The V gene is TRBV11-2, the J gene TRBJ2-3, with TRBD2 as a possible D gene (7 bases). The CDR3 consists of 16 residues. V was cut by 10 bases and J by 5 bases, with 25 bases left in between. CDR1 and CDR2 from the germline V gene are SGHAT and FQNNGV. CDR3 protein: CATLGGLVGVEDTQYF. The CDR3 DNA follows: TGTGCCACCCTGGGGGGGCTAGTGGGGGTTGAAGATACGCAGTATTTT.

V usage is TRBV18 and J usage is TRBJ2-3; 9 nucleotides agree with TRBD1. The CDR3 runs to 16 residues. Germline-derived CDR1 and CDR2 are KGHSH and LQKENI. Trimming took 0 bases from V and 0 from J; bases not matched to a gene: 1. CDR3 nucleotides: TGTGCCAGCTCACCACCGGACAGGGGTAGCACAGATACGCAGTATTTT. The encoded protein is CASSPPDRGSTDTQYF.

The chain employs TRBV5-4 and TRBJ2-2; D gene uncertain. Trimming left V 4 bases short and J 6 bases short, with 13 bases between. CDR3 length: 14 residues. The germline CDR1 and CDR2 sequences are SGHNT and YYREEE (reference sequence). In DNA, the CDR3 is TGTGCCAGCAGCCTTACCCATCGGGCCGGGGAGCTGTTTTTT. This gives the protein CASSLTHRAGELFF.

This clone has just a few counts. The chain couples TRBV7-7 to TRBJ2-5; either TRBD1 or TRBD2 may supply D (5 bases each). The CDR3 contains 18 residues. Germline CDR1 reads SSHAT; CDR2 reads FNYEAQ (reference sequence). Trimming removed 4 bases at V and 1 base at J, with 22 bases between. CDR3 in amino acids: CASSSGPGSGGIQETQYF. The CDR3 DNA reads TGTGCCAGCAGCTCCGGCCCTGGAAGTGGGGGAATCCAAGAGACCCAGTACTTC.

By share, this clone counts as large. The chain is built from TRBV9 and TRBJ2-7, with TRBD1 matching 9 bases. Germline assignment: CDR1 SGDLS and CDR2 YYNGEE. V was pared by 4 bases and J by 0 bases, with 8 bases of the junction left unmatched. This CDR3 comprises 16 residues. CDR3 DNA: TGTGCCAGCAGCCCCCTGACAGGGGGTTCCTCCTACGAGCAGTACTTC. Translated: CASSPLTGGSSYEQYF.

As for this clone: One junction end disagrees with the germline gene, perhaps due to a read error. V usage is TRBV11-2 and J usage is TRBJ2-7; D gene uncertain. The CDR3 has 12 residues. CDR1 is SGHAT, CDR2 FQNNGV, per germline. CDR3 sequence (DNA): TGTGCCAGCAGCTGGTCCTCCAACGAGCAGTACTTC. It translates to CASSWSSNEQYF. The full variable domain, rest sourced from reference TRBV11-2 and TRBJ2-7, is EAGVAQSPRYKIIEKRQSVAFWCNPISGHATLYWYQQILGQGPKLLIQFQNNGVVDDSQLPKDRFSAERLKGVDSTLKIQPAKLEDSAVYLCASSWSSNEQYFGPGTRLTVT.

This clone has only a few counts. The same CDR3 also results from other DNA sequences found in this sample. This chain connects TRBV28 to TRBJ1-1; D is unresolved. The germline gives CDR1 MDHEN, CDR2 SYDVKM. Between the trimmed V and J ends, which lost 4 bases and 0 bases, there was a span of 6 bases. The CDR3 is 13 residues long. The CDR3 sequence is CASSSVMNTEAFF. CDR3 coding DNA: TGTGCCAGCAGTTCAGTCATGAACACTGAAGCTTTCTTT.

The rearrangement joins TRBV7-2 to TRBJ2-1, with D possibly TRBD2 on 7 matching bases. Germline V lookup: CDR1 SGHTA, CDR2 FQGNSA. The CDR3 is made up of 15 amino acids. V lost 4 bases and J 10 bases, leaving 20 bases between the germline ends. In nucleotides, the CDR3 is TGTGCCAGCAGCTCCTGGGGGGGCGGGGTGCGGGAGCAGTTCTTC. Residues: CASSSWGGGVREQFF.

The chain combines TRBV4-2 with TRBJ2-2; D remains ambiguous. The germline V gene encodes CDR1 LGHNA and CDR2 YNFKEQ. Deletions cut 4 bases from V and 10 bases from J, with 10 bases between. The CDR3 has 12 amino acids. DNA for the CDR3: TGTGCCAGCAGCCCGACCGCCGCGGAGCTGTTTTTT. It yields the protein CASSPTAAELFF.